The 32 T cell receptor beta chains below were found in one sample sequenced in a study of regulatory T cells in long-lasting Graves disease. Building the TCR beta libraries relied on iRepertoire HTBI primers, and CDR3 regions underwent Arm-PCR. TCRdb passed the multiplex PCR reads through MiXCR, listing each CDR3 protein once. The data hold hundreds of thousands of distinct CDR3 sequences, with roughly 20% observed a single time. Time point specified: persistent/refractory GD, antithyroid drugs over 5 years with positive TRAb. With RNA extracted from PBMCs as input, the TCR library was made. Sequenced material: peripheral blood mononuclear cells (PBMCs), taken when the disease was refractory, from a patient treated with antithyroid drugs. The receptor set was obtained from a female donor with Graves disease.

V gene TRBV4-2 combines with J gene TRBJ2-7; 7 bases match TRBD2. Unmatched junction bases numbered 15, after V lost 0 bases and J lost 4 bases. Germline CDR1 reads LGHNA; CDR2 reads YNFKEQ. This CDR3 has 18 amino acids. The chain's CDR3 is CASSQDPLAALAVYEQYF. The CDR3 DNA reads TGTGCCAGCAGCCAAGATCCCCTAGCGGCCCTCGCCGTTTACGAGCAGTACTTC.

The J gene is TRBJ2-1, the V gene TRBV27, with 8 positions matching TRBD2. Germline CDR1 MNHEY, CDR2 SMNVEV (reference sequence). Trimming took 8 bases from V and 1 from J; bases not matched to a gene: 4. The CDR3 is 14 residues long. The CDR3 reads CASGLAGSYNEQFF. The CDR3 bases are TGTGCCAGCGGATTAGCGGGATCCTACAATGAGCAGTTCTTC.

The chain uses TRBV29-1 and TRBJ2-2, with TRBD2 identical over 10 bases. In germline, CDR1 is SQVTM, CDR2 ANQGSEA. The CDR3 covers 15 residues. The ends lost 6 bases at V and 0 bases at J; junction bases unmatched: 4. The CDR3 is CSVSGLATNTGELFF. The DNA for the CDR3 is TGCAGCGTCTCGGGACTAGCGACGAACACCGGGGAGCTGTTTTTT.

The chain couples TRBV7-2 to TRBJ2-1; TRBD2 matches at 8 bases. Germline trimming cut 3 bases from V and 6 bases from J; bases unmatched to any gene: 13. Germline V lookup: CDR1 SGHTA, CDR2 FQGNSA. The CDR3 spans 17 residues. For the CDR3, the DNA is TGTGCCAGCAGCTTCTTATCTACCGGGACTAGGGGCAATGAGCAGTTCTTC. Encoded protein: CASSFLSTGTRGNEQFF.

The V gene is TRBV7-2, the J gene TRBJ1-3; D call uncertain. V was shortened by 0 bases and J by 2 bases, with 5 bases between the two germline ends. The CDR3 has 14 residues. The V gene's germline CDR1 is SGHTA and CDR2 FQGNSA. The CDR3 DNA reads as TGTGCCAGCAGCTTAGCCAGCCCTGGAAACACCATATATTTT. Its translation: CASSLASPGNTIYF.

This clonotype was picked up many times. The V gene is TRBV27, the J gene TRBJ1-5; the D is unclear. This CDR3 spans 13 amino acids. Germline-derived CDR1 and CDR2 are MNHEY and SMNVEV (reference sequence). Trimming left V 7 bases short and J 7 bases short, with 14 bases between. The CDR3 sequence: CASNVELRQPQHF. The CDR3 nucleotides are TGTGCCAGCAATGTAGAGCTAAGGCAGCCCCAGCATTTT.

There are a few counts of this clonotype. The rearrangement links TRBV4-1 to TRBJ1-5; D unclear. V gave up 3 bases and J gave up 5 bases, with 14 bases separating them. The CDR3 loop spans 15 amino acids. Germline-derived CDR1 and CDR2 are MGHRA and YSYEKL. CDR3 sequence: CASSHRTGGDQPQHF. DNA for the CDR3: TGCGCCAGCAGCCATAGAACTGGTGGTGATCAGCCCCAGCATTTT.

This clonotype was seen many times. The chain joins TRBV28 to TRBJ2-5; D is uncertain. The CDR3 is made up of 14 amino acids. Trimming removed 3 bases at V and 0 bases at J, with 8 bases between. Germline lookup yields CDR1 MDHEN and CDR2 SYDVKM. The CDR3 DNA reads TGTGCCAGCAGTTTCGGCGATTACCAAGAGACCCAGTACTTC. It is translated as CASSFGDYQETQYF.

The V gene is TRBV19, the J gene TRBJ2-7, with TRBD2 matching over 11 bases. This CDR3 spans 15 amino acids. The V gene end was trimmed by 6 bases and the J gene end by 4 bases; junction bases not matched to a gene: 8. Germline CDR1 LNHDA, CDR2 SQIVND (reference sequence). The CDR3 here is CASRRSGTSGYEQYF. For the CDR3, the DNA is TGTGCCAGTAGGAGATCCGGGACTAGCGGATACGAGCAGTACTTC.

The chain is built from TRBV27 and TRBJ1-1; maybe TRBD1 (5 bases). CDR3 length: 13 residues. V was pared by 5 bases and J by 5 bases, with 12 bases between. The germline CDR1 and CDR2 sequences are MNHEY and SMNVEV (reference sequence). For the CDR3, the DNA is TGTGCCAGCAGTCGGGGGGATTGGACTGAAGCTTTCTTT. Its protein product is CASSRGDWTEAFF.

The rearrangement joins TRBV2 to TRBJ2-1, with TRBD2 as a possible D gene (5 bases). Trimming pared 3 bases from V and 4 bases from J, leaving 10 bases between. CDR1 SNHLY and CDR2 FYNNEI come from the germline V gene. The CDR3 covers 14 residues. Here the CDR3 reads CASSDERFYNEQFF. The CDR3 DNA is TGTGCCAGCAGTGACGAGCGGTTTTACAATGAGCAGTTCTTC.

The CDR3 bases are TGTGCCAGCAGCCCGGACCCTTCTGCCGAAGCTTTCTTT. Residues: CASSPDPSAEAFF. The chain couples TRBV14 to TRBJ1-1, with D uncertain. The CDR3 covers 13 residues. The germline CDR1 and CDR2 sequences are SGHDN and FVKESK. Trimming shortened V by 4 bases and J by 8 bases, and 14 bases separated the two germline ends. The variable domain in full, with the rest retrieved from reference TRBV14 and TRBJ1-1, is EAGVTQFPSHSVIEKGQTVTLRCDPISGHDNLYWYRRVMGKEIKFLLHFVKESKQDESGMPNNRFLAERTGGTYSTLKVQPAELEDSGVYFCASSPDPSAEAFFGQGTRLTVV.

This clonotype was detected a few times. The genes are TRBV4-1 and TRBJ1-5, with D unresolved. Germline assignment: CDR1 MGHRA and CDR2 YSYEKL. There are 14 residues in the CDR3. The V gene lost 1 base and the J gene lost 3 bases, with 7 bases spanning the gap. The CDR3 DNA reads as TGCGCCAGCAGCCAAGTTGGACCCAATCAGCCCCAGCATTTT. Its protein is CASSQVGPNQPQHF.

This clonotype was counted at least ten times. V usage is TRBV6-1 and J usage is TRBJ2-7; D may match TRBD1 or TRBD2 (5 bases each). Germline loops: CDR1 MNHNS, CDR2 SASEGT. The CDR3 extends over 13 amino acids. Trimming removed 9 bases from V and 5 bases from J, with 17 bases in between. CDR3 DNA: TGTGCCAGTCGTCAGGGAGTCCCTAACGAGCAGTACTTC. Translated, it gives CASRQGVPNEQYF.

This chain joins TRBV20-1 and TRBJ2-5, with TRBD1 matching 9 bases. Unmatched junction bases numbered 7, after V lost 1 base and J lost 1 base. Per the germline V gene, CDR1 is DFQATT and CDR2 is SNEGSKA (reference sequence). CDR3 length: 16 amino acids. The CDR3 loop reads CSARVGRTGVQETQYF. In nucleotides, the CDR3 is TGCAGTGCTAGAGTTGGCCGGACAGGGGTCCAAGAGACCCAGTACTTC.

The rearrangement links TRBV13 to TRBJ2-2; a possible D gene is TRBD2 (6 bases). The CDR3 spans 16 residues. Trimming took off 4 bases at V and 2 bases at J, with 14 bases between the two ends. Germline V lookup: CDR1 PRHDT, CDR2 FYEKMQ (reference sequence). CDR3 coding DNA: TGTGCCAGCAGCTGGGGGTCTAGCGTAAACACCGGGGAGCTGTTTTTT. Its protein product is CASSWGSSVNTGELFF.

This clonotype turned up a few times. The CDR3 DNA sequence: TGTGCCAGCAGCTTATATATATCTACATGGACAGGGAGTAGCAATGAGCAGTTCTTC. Translation: CASSLYISTWTGSSNEQFF. V usage is TRBV7-2 and J usage is TRBJ2-1, with TRBD1 identical over 8 bases. This CDR3 contains 19 residues. V shed 2 bases, J shed 6 bases, and the junction held 18 bases outside the gene matches. The germline V gene encodes CDR1 SGHTA and CDR2 FQGNSA.

This sequence joins TRBV3-1 and TRBJ2-5; TRBD2 might be the D (5 bases). Trimming took off 0 bases at V and 7 bases at J, with 15 bases between the two ends. CDR3 size: 15 residues. Germline V gene lookup returns CDR1 LGHDT and CDR2 YNNKEL (reference sequence). The CDR3 bases are TGTGCCAGCAGCCAAGATTTTCGAGCGGCGGGGACCCAGTACTTC. Amino acid sequence: CASSQDFRAAGTQYF.

This rearrangement joins TRBV7-9 to TRBJ1-2, with unresolved D. This CDR3 is 12 amino acids long. Between the trimmed V and J ends, which lost 8 bases and 4 bases, there was a span of 11 bases. CDR1 and CDR2 from the germline V gene are SEHNR and FQNEAQ (reference sequence). CDR3 bases: TGTGCCAGCCTGGAGGTTGGCTATGGCTACACCTTC. The encoded protein is CASLEVGYGYTF.

The chain couples TRBV19 to TRBJ2-4, with a weak D call TRBD1 (5 bases). V shed 5 bases and J shed 0 bases, with 14 bases lying between them. Germline V gene sequence: CDR1 LNHDA, CDR2 SQIVND (reference sequence). The length of the CDR3 is 16 residues. Written as DNA, the CDR3 is TGTGCCAGTAGTTACGGACAAAGTCTAGCCAAAAACATTCAGTACTTC. Amino acid sequence: CASSYGQSLAKNIQYF.

The table lists this clonotype with many counts. V usage is TRBV6-1 and J usage is TRBJ2-7; TRBD2 matches at 13 bases. V dropped 5 bases and J dropped 3; count of bases not matched to a gene: 10. The CDR3 covers 17 residues. Germline loops: CDR1 MNHNS, CDR2 SASEGT. This CDR3 is CASSRDPGLAGNYEQYF. The CDR3 nucleotides are TGTGCCAGCAGTAGAGATCCGGGACTAGCGGGGAACTACGAGCAGTACTTC.

This clonotype has a handful of counts. The chain couples TRBV6-1 to TRBJ2-4; D call uncertain. The V end was cut by 6 bases, the J end by 6 bases, with 15 bases between. CDR1 MNHNS and CDR2 SASEGT come from the germline V gene. The CDR3 extends over 14 amino acids. CDR3 residues: CASSPGRTVNIQYF. CDR3 bases: TGTGCCAGCAGCCCTGGACGGACCGTAAACATTCAGTACTTC.

As concerns this clonotype: A read error may be the cause here, since a much bigger clone is one base away. This rearrangement joins TRBV7-8 to TRBJ2-2; D is unresolved. The CDR3 is 15 residues long. Germline CDR1 reads SGHVS; CDR2 reads FQNEAQ. This chain's CDR3 is CASSARSRNIGELFF. As DNA, the CDR3 is TGTGCCAGCAGCGCGCGATCTAGGAACATCGGGGAGCTGTTTTTT.

The chain joins TRBV4-3 to TRBJ2-2; 11 positions agree with TRBD2. Germline assignment: CDR1 LGHNA and CDR2 YSLEER. Trimming removed 0 bases from V and 3 bases from J; junction bases left unmatched: 3. The CDR3 has 17 amino acids. Here the CDR3 DNA reads TGCGCCAGCAGCCAAGATTTACTAGCGGGAGACACCGGGGAGCTGTTTTTT. It yields the protein CASSQDLLAGDTGELFF.

This clonotype appeared a few times. The chain combines TRBV5-5 with TRBJ1-5; 9 positions agree with TRBD1. The CDR3 is 15 amino acids. Germline trimming cut 0 bases from V and 5 bases from J; bases unmatched to any gene: 3. CDR1 and CDR2 from the germline V gene are SGHKS and YYEKEE (reference sequence). DNA of the CDR3: TGTGCCAGCAGCTTGGTGGGACAGGGAGATCAGCCCCAGCATTTT. Translating gives CASSLVGQGDQPQHF. Full variable domain (missing parts from reference TRBV5-5 and TRBJ1-5): DAGVTQSPTHLIKTRGQQVTLRCSPISGHKSVSWYQQVLGQGPQFIFQYYEKEERGRGNFPDRFSARQFPNYSSELNVNALLLGDSALYLCASSLVGQGDQPQHFGDGTRLSIL.

The gene calls are TRBV20-1 and TRBJ1-1; TRBD1 agrees at 10 bases. V lost 5 bases, J lost 3 bases, and 9 bases stayed unmatched. This CDR3 has 15 amino acids. Germline V gives CDR1 DFQATT, CDR2 SNEGSKA (reference sequence). CDR3 coding DNA: TGCAGTGCTGATGGGACAGGGGCCCGGGACACTGAAGCTTTCTTT. The encoded protein is CSADGTGARDTEAFF.

This clonotype was found many times. This chain connects TRBV12-3 or TRBV12-4 to TRBJ2-5, with D maybe TRBD1 (6 bases). With 5 bases removed from V and 5 bases from J, the gap between germline ends came to 12 bases. The CDR3 length is 13 residues. The DNA for the CDR3 is TGTGCCAGCAGTCTGGACAGTGGGGAGACCCAGTACTTC. Its translation: CASSLDSGETQYF.

This clonotype was counted a few times. V and J are TRBV7-9 and TRBJ1-1; TRBD1 is a possible D gene (6 bases). The germline V and J ends were trimmed by 4 bases and 6 bases, with 18 bases remaining between them. Germline CDR1 and CDR2: SEHNR and FQNEAQ (reference sequence). The CDR3 consists of 15 residues. DNA of the CDR3: TGTGCCAGCAGCTCAACGGACAGTAGACCTTCTGAAGCTTTCTTT. It codes for CASSSTDSRPSEAFF.

This clonotype showed up many times. V is TRBV27 and J is TRBJ1-2, with a weak D call TRBD1 (5 bases). V was clipped by 0 bases and J by 0 bases, with 8 bases between them. Germline CDR1 MNHEY, CDR2 SMNVEV (reference sequence). This CDR3 spans 15 amino acids. CDR3 sequence reads: CASSLSGLTNYGYTF. The CDR3 DNA follows: TGTGCCAGCAGTTTATCGGGACTAACTAACTATGGCTACACCTTC.

The sample holds a few counts of this clonotype. The chain has TRBV4-2 and TRBJ1-1; maybe TRBD1 (6 bases). V gave up 0 bases and J gave up 11 bases, with 16 bases separating them. Per germline, CDR1 LGHNA and CDR2 YNFKEQ. The CDR3 is 14 residues long. DNA of the CDR3: TGTGCCAGCAGCCAAGATCCAGGGGAGGGTATGGCTTTCTTT. It specifies CASSQDPGEGMAFF.

The V gene is TRBV20-1, the J gene TRBJ2-3; 7 nucleotides line up with TRBD2. Trimming at V came to 5 bases and at J to 4 bases, leaving 3 bases not matched to a gene. Germline assignment: CDR1 DFQATT and CDR2 SNEGSKA (reference sequence). This CDR3 has 12 residues. CDR3 nucleotides: TGCAGTGCTCTCGGACTAGCAGATACGCAGTATTTT. Protein: CSALGLADTQYF.

This clonotype was counted many times. The chain links TRBV18 to TRBJ1-1; possibly TRBD1 for D (5 bases). The germline V gene has CDR1 KGHSH and CDR2 LQKENI. The CDR3 has 17 amino acids. The V end was cut by 0 bases, the J end by 0 bases, with 14 bases between. The CDR3 loop is CASSPPQPGTLNTEAFF. In nucleotides, the CDR3 is TGTGCCAGCTCACCACCCCAACCAGGGACCCTGAACACTGAAGCTTTCTTT.